This T cell receptor (beta chain) was profiled in a study of T cells in Graves' hyperthyroidism and ophthalmopathy. Study overall: Peripheral blood was collected at initial diagnosis, before any treatment.

Amplified TCR beta CDR3 regions derived from RNA transcripts. First-round RT-PCR with HTBI primers amplified the TCR CDR3 region. MiXCR was run by TCRdb on the multiplex PCR reads, yielding one entry per CDR3 protein. The sample holds about 840,000 distinct CDR3 sequences; over 35% are singletons and the top ten take 8.9%. Sequenced material: blood. This clonotype originated in a man aged 18 to 35 with Graves' hyperthyroidism.

CDR3 DNA: TGTGCCAGCAGCTTATTCCCAGCGGGGGGCACTGAAGCTTTCTTT. Encoded protein: CASSLFPAGGTEAFF. The genes are TRBV7-3 and TRBJ1-1; D is possibly TRBD1 (5 bases). V gave up 2 bases and J gave up 4 bases, with 14 bases separating them. The CDR3 has 15 residues. The germline V gene encodes CDR1 SGHTA and CDR2 FQGTGA.